The rows below give T cell receptor beta chains drawn from one sample of a study of T cell responses to AZD1222 COVID-19 vaccine. Profiling relied on immunoSEQ multiplex PCR, and the TCRdb table lists in-frame clones only, not all of them. Of 100,000 to 120,000 clones detected, around 89% appear once; the ten largest clones hold roughly 1.5%. The input for sequencing was peripheral blood, taken on day 0 of AZD1222 vaccination. The receptors stem from an adult in good health. The CDR3 runs from the conserved cysteine through the conserved F or W. Each record gives: V gene, D gene, clone size, J gene, CDR3 DNA, CDR3 protein. D genes are given only for firm matches. Size values are once, few and many counts, or a class for expanded clones, and some rows have none.

V: TRBV6-5
D: NA
size: NA
J: TRBJ2-2
DNA: TGTGCCAGCAGTCGGGACACGAACACCGGGGAGCTGTTTTTT
CDR3: CASSRDTNTGELFF

V: TRBV29-1
D: TRBD1
size: NA
J: TRBJ1-1
DNA: TGCAGCGTTGAGCCACAGGGGAAACCTGAAGCTTTCTTT
CDR3: CSVEPQGKPEAFF

V: TRBV9
D: TRBD2
size: NA
J: TRBJ2-5
DNA: TGTGCCAGCAGCCCGGGTTCAGGGACTAGAAAAGAGACCCAGTACTTC
CDR3: CASSPGSGTRKETQYF

V: TRBV4-1
D: TRBD2
size: few
J: TRBJ2-7
DNA: TGCGCCAGCAGCCAAGAAGCTGACGGGAGGTCCCCCGAGCAGTACTTC
CDR3: CASSQEADGRSPEQYF

V: TRBV6-2/TRBV6-3
D: NA
size: NA
J: TRBJ2-7
DNA: TGTGCCAGCAGTTACCCCGGGACTGACTACGAGCAGTACTTC
CDR3: CASSYPGTDYEQYF

V: TRBV2
D: NA
size: NA
J: TRBJ2-1
DNA: TGTGCCAGCAATCGTAGAGCCGGCAGCTCCTACAATGAGCAGTTCTTC
CDR3: CASNRRAGSSYNEQFF

V: TRBV5-1
D: TRBD1
size: few
J: TRBJ1-4
DNA: TGCGCCAGCAGCACCGGACAGGGTACTAATGAAAAACTGTTTTTT
CDR3: CASSTGQGTNEKLFF

V: TRBV24-1
D: NA
size: NA
J: TRBJ1-4
DNA: TGTGCCACCAGTGATTCGTTCGGGACCGCAAAACTGTTTTTT
CDR3: CATSDSFGTAKLFF

V: TRBV9
D: TRBD2
size: NA
J: TRBJ2-1
DNA: TGTGCCAGCAGCGGTGCTAGCGGGGTATACAATGAGCAGTTCTTC
CDR3: CASSGASGVYNEQFF

V: TRBV5-1
D: NA
size: NA
J: TRBJ1-1
DNA: TGCGCCAGCAGCTTGGGTGGACGCGAGAACACTGAAGCTTTCTTT
CDR3: CASSLGGRENTEAFF

V: TRBV6-5
D: NA
size: NA
J: TRBJ2-6
DNA: TGTGCCAGCAGTTACTCGAGCCCCTCTGGGGCCAACGTCCTGACTTTC
CDR3: CASSYSSPSGANVLTF

V: TRBV7-6
D: NA
size: NA
J: TRBJ2-1
DNA: TGTGCCAGCAGCAATAGGGAACAGACGTACAATGAGCAGTTCTTC
CDR3: CASSNREQTYNEQFF

V: TRBV10-2
D: NA
size: once
J: TRBJ1-6
DNA: TGCGCCAGCAGTGAGAGGAGGGACAATTCACCCCTCCACTTT
CDR3: CASSERRDNSPLHF

V: TRBV27
D: NA
size: NA
J: TRBJ1-6
DNA: TGTGCCAGCAGTTTAGGTGCAGGCATAAGTTCACCCCTCCACTTT
CDR3: CASSLGAGISSPLHF

V: TRBV29-1
D: TRBD2
size: NA
J: TRBJ2-2
DNA: TGCAGCGTTGGGGGGACTAGCGGGAGGCTGAACACCGGGGAGCTGTTTTTT
CDR3: CSVGGTSGRLNTGELFF

V: TRBV6-5
D: NA
size: NA
J: TRBJ2-1
DNA: TGTGCCAGCCTTCCTCCAGGATCAAACTACAATGAGCAGTTCTTC
CDR3: CASLPPGSNYNEQFF

V: TRBV4-1
D: TRBD1
size: NA
J: TRBJ1-5
DNA: TGCGCCAGCAGCGAAAGGGACAGGGGAAATCAGCCCCAGCATTTT
CDR3: CASSERDRGNQPQHF

V: TRBV19
D: NA
size: NA
J: TRBJ2-4
DNA: TGTGCCAGTAGTAAACCACAAAACATTCAGTACTTC
CDR3: CASSKPQNIQYF